This T cell receptor beta chain was identified in a study of blood T cell repertoires in COVID-19. Overall study: Some COVID-19 samples were acute and others convalescent; all came from the United States, Italy and Spain. The cDNA or gDNA used as material had been derived from T cells, B-cell-depleted T cells, or PBMCs.

From germline, CDR1 is GTSNPN and CDR2 SVGIG (reference sequence). The CDR3 consists of 15 residues. The V gene lost 1 base and the J gene lost 3 bases, with 15 bases spanning the gap. Grouping used clinical history reported by participants in a survey and questionnaire. Donors in Cohort 3 counted as recovered after two negative PCRs, clearance, or symptom resolution. Assay: immunoSEQ multiplex PCR; the TCRdb copy retains only in-frame clones and omits some. The data hold about 250,000 clones, with 85% to 90% observed a single time. The genes are TRBV30 and TRBJ2-5; perhaps TRBD2 as D (6 bases). This clonotype originated in a man between 35 and 55 years old who had recovered from COVID-19. The sample consisted of PBMCs or T cells enriched from blood (not recorded which). CDR3 in amino acids: CAWSGHLAGKETQYF. The DNA for the CDR3 is TGTGCCTGGAGTGGCCACTTGGCGGGAAAAGAGACCCAGTACTTC.